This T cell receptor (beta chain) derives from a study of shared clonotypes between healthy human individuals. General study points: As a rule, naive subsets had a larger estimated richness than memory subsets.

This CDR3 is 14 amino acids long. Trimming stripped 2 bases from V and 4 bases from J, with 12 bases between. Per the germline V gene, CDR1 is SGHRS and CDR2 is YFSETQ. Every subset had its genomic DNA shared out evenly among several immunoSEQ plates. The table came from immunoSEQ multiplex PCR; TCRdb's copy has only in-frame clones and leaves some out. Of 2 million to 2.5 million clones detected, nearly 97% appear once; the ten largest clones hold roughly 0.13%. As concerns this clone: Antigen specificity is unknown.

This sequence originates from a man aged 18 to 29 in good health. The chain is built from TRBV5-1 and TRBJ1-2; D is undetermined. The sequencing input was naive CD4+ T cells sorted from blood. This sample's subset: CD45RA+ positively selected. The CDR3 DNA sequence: TGCGCCAGCAGCTTCCTTCCCGGGTCCTATGGCTACACCTTC. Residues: CASSFLPGSYGYTF.